This T cell receptor beta chain is drawn from a study of spatial heterogeneity in lung cancer. The overall study: Donation came from some 73 patients with untreated early-stage non-small cell lung cancer.

Indicated time point: blood at routine non-recurrence follow-up after resection. The authors sequenced whole RNA from tumor, nontumor lung or frozen PBMC without sorting. MiXCR, run by TCRdb on the 5' RACE reads, gives a single entry per CDR3 protein. Seen here are about 36,000 distinct CDR3 sequences, roughly 7.8% observed once, and the top ten hold 9.4%. This clonotype was seen only a few times. V was shortened by 6 bases and J by 2 bases, with 14 bases between the two germline ends. The CDR3 totals 15 residues. Material: PBMCs, obtained at follow-up. This receptor was obtained from a male donor with early-stage non-small cell lung cancer. The chain links TRBV12-3 or TRBV12-4 to TRBJ1-5, with D possibly TRBD1 on 6 matching bases. CDR3 nucleotide sequence: TGTGCCAGCAGCTTCGAAGGGGGTGGCAATCAGCCCCAGCATTTT. Translating it yields CASSFEGGGNQPQHF.